These 4 T cell receptor beta chains were sequenced from one sample in a study of shared clonotypes between healthy human individuals. TCRdb's table, derived via immunoSEQ multiplex PCR, lists solely in-frame clones and lacks some. The sample lists 150,000 to 200,000 clones, 90% to 95% seen once, with around 0.072% in the top ten. The sequencing sample was made of naive CD4+ T cells sorted from blood. Indicated subset: CD45RA+ positively selected. These receptors were taken from a woman in her twenties or thirties in good health.

The chain links TRBV5-4 to TRBJ2-1; a weak D match, TRBD2 (5 bases). The germline V and J ends were trimmed by 4 bases and 10 bases, with 18 bases remaining between them. This CDR3 has 14 amino acids. Germline CDR1 reads SGHNT; CDR2 reads YYREEE (reference sequence). The CDR3, as DNA: TGTGCCAGCAGCACGAGGGATGTCCAATCCGAGCAGTTCTTC. Translation gives CASSTRDVQSEQFF.

The CDR3 DNA follows: TGTGCCAGCTCACAATTCGTAGGGGGTAGCTCGATGAACACTGAAGCTTTCTTT. It codes for CASSQFVGGSSMNTEAFF. The V and J genes are TRBV18 and TRBJ1-1; D perhaps matches TRBD1 (6 bases). The CDR3 length is 18 residues. Deletions cut 4 bases from V and 0 bases from J, with 21 bases between. Germline lookup yields CDR1 KGHSH and CDR2 LQKENI. Complete variable domain (other parts from reference TRBV18 and TRBJ1-1): NAGVMQNPRHLVRRRGQEARLRCSPMKGHSHVYWYRQLPEEGLKFMVYLQKENIIDESGMPKERFSAEFPKEGPSILRIQQVVRGDSAAYFCASSQFVGGSSMNTEAFFGQGTRLTVV.

The chain is built from TRBV5-4 and TRBJ2-1, with D possibly matching TRBD2 (6 bases). Germline V CDR1 and CDR2: SGHNT, YYREEE (reference sequence). The V end was cut by 4 bases, the J end by 7 bases, with 15 bases between. This CDR3 spans 14 amino acids. In DNA, the CDR3 is TGTGCCAGCAGCAAGGGACTGTCGAGTAATGAGCAGTTCTTC. Encoded protein: CASSKGLSSNEQFF.

For this clone: Germline is not matched at one junction end, which may reflect a read error. The rearrangement joins TRBV5-1 to TRBJ2-3, with TRBD2 matching over 13 bases. The CDR3 sequence is 19 residues long. Germline assignment: CDR1 SGHRS and CDR2 YFSETQ. CDR3 in amino acids: CAGSTIFTSGRAETDTQYF. The CDR3 DNA reads as TGCGCCGGCAGCACCATATTTACTAGCGGGAGGGCCGAGACAGATACGCAGTATTTT.